The 16 T cell receptor beta chains listed next were all sequenced from one sample in a study of shared clonotypes between healthy human individuals. Profiling relied on immunoSEQ multiplex PCR, and the TCRdb table lists in-frame clones only, not all of them. Here the sample spans nearly 1 million clones, more than 75% being singletons. The sequenced sample was memory CD4+ T cells sorted from blood. Stated subset: CD45RA-negative fraction. These receptors came from a young man in good health.

The chain employs TRBV2 and TRBJ2-5; TRBD2 matches at 8 bases. CDR3 size: 17 residues. V dropped 0 bases and J dropped 2; count of bases not matched to a gene: 8. Germline CDR1 reads SNHLY; CDR2 reads FYNNEI. The CDR3 nucleotides are TGTGCCAGCAGTGAAGCGCAACCGGGGGGGTTTCAAGAGACCCAGTACTTC. Translated: CASSEAQPGGFQETQYF.

The J gene is TRBJ1-4, the V gene TRBV6-5; no firm D call. Germline V gene sequence: CDR1 MNHEY, CDR2 SVGAGI. V was pared by 0 bases and J by 8 bases, with 13 bases between. The CDR3 length is 15 residues. CDR3 amino acids: CASSYSGVLMEKLFF. CDR3 in DNA: TGTGCCAGCAGTTACTCTGGGGTTTTAATGGAAAAACTGTTTTTT.

The CDR3 loop is CAWNGQASYEQYF. DNA for the CDR3: TGTGCCTGGAACGGACAGGCCTCCTACGAGCAGTACTTC. The rearrangement uses TRBV30 and TRBJ2-7, with TRBD1 matching over 7 bases. The CDR3 has 13 residues. V was pared by 4 bases and J by 0 bases, with 3 bases of the junction left unmatched. Germline values: CDR1 GTSNPN, CDR2 SVGIG (reference sequence).

The chain recombines TRBV7-9 with TRBJ1-3, with D unclear. There are 19 residues in the CDR3. Trimming took off 1 base at V and 2 bases at J, with 21 bases between the two ends. Germline V gene sequence: CDR1 SEHNR, CDR2 FQNEAQ (reference sequence). The CDR3 DNA reads as TGTGCCAGCAGCTTAGAGATTCGGACGGGAAGTGGAGCTGGAAACACCATATATTTT. This codes for CASSLEIRTGSGAGNTIYF.

This rearrangement joins TRBV20-1 to TRBJ2-1; 10 nucleotides align to TRBD2. The CDR3 is 11 amino acids. Unmatched junction bases numbered 6, after V lost 5 bases and J lost 14 bases. From germline, CDR1 is DFQATT and CDR2 SNEGSKA (reference sequence). The CDR3 DNA follows: TGCAGTGCTGTCTTAGCGGGAGGAGAGTTCTTC. Encoded protein: CSAVLAGGEFF.

The gene calls are TRBV11-2 and TRBJ2-1; D gene uncertain. Germline loops: CDR1 SGHAT, CDR2 FQNNGV. There are 14 residues in the CDR3. V was clipped by 0 bases and J by 8 bases, with 11 bases between them. CDR3 nucleotides: TGTGCCAGCAGCTTAGATTTGTGGACGGATGAGCAGTTCTTC. Translating gives CASSLDLWTDEQFF. Filled out from reference TRBV11-2 and TRBJ2-1, the complete variable domain reads EAGVAQSPRYKIIEKRQSVAFWCNPISGHATLYWYQQILGQGPKLLIQFQNNGVVDDSQLPKDRFSAERLKGVDSTLKIQPAKLEDSAVYLCASSLDLWTDEQFFGPGTRLTVL.

V usage is TRBV18 and J usage is TRBJ2-5; perhaps TRBD1 as D (6 bases). This CDR3 is built from 16 residues. Germline CDR1 KGHSH, CDR2 LQKENI. V lost 3 bases to trimming and J lost 2 bases, with 16 bases between them. The chain's CDR3 is CASSPKTGQLQETQYF. The CDR3 DNA reads as TGTGCCAGCTCACCTAAAACAGGACAGTTACAAGAGACCCAGTACTTC.

This clone was counted many times. The rearrangement links TRBV5-1 to TRBJ2-2; D is perhaps TRBD1 or TRBD2 (5 bases each). This CDR3 comprises 15 residues. V was cut by 1 base and J by 6 bases, with 13 bases left in between. From germline, CDR1 is SGHRS and CDR2 YFSETQ. Here the CDR3 reads CASSLSGGDAGELFF. For the CDR3, the DNA is TGCGCCAGCAGCTTGTCTGGGGGAGACGCCGGGGAGCTGTTTTTT.

The gene calls are TRBV27 and TRBJ2-2, with a tentative D call TRBD1 (6 bases). V was shortened by 6 bases and J by 5 bases, with 10 bases between the two germline ends. Germline values: CDR1 MNHEY, CDR2 SMNVEV (reference sequence). The CDR3 contains 13 residues. CDR3 amino acids: CASRYRATGELFF. Here the CDR3 DNA reads TGTGCCAGCAGGTACAGGGCAACCGGGGAGCTGTTTTTT.

V usage is TRBV27 and J usage is TRBJ2-3; 10 bases map to TRBD1. Germline trimming cut 6 bases from V and 3 bases from J; bases unmatched to any gene: 9. Germline V CDR1 and CDR2: MNHEY, SMNVEV (reference sequence). The CDR3 has 16 residues. In nucleotides, the CDR3 is TGTGCCAGCAGACAAAAATGGGACAGGGGAACAGATACGCAGTATTTT. This sequence encodes CASRQKWDRGTDTQYF.

The chain has TRBV19 and TRBJ1-1; D unclear. The germline CDR1 and CDR2 sequences are LNHDA and SQIVND (reference sequence). The CDR3 sequence is 15 residues long. V shed 5 bases and J shed 1 base, with 14 bases lying between them. The CDR3 region has the DNA TGTGCCAGTAGTTTAATCCTCGGCTCGAACACTGAAGCTTTCTTT. Amino acids: CASSLILGSNTEAFF.

This chain uses TRBV5-6 with TRBJ2-7; D may be TRBD2 (7 bases). This CDR3 contains 15 residues. Germline assignment: CDR1 SGHDT and CDR2 YYEEEE. Trimming removed 2 bases at V and 5 bases at J, with 17 bases between. CDR3 region: CASSFPGRGVDEQYF. In DNA form, the CDR3 reads TGTGCCAGCAGCTTCCCAGGGAGGGGGGTAGACGAGCAGTACTTC.

This clone showed up just a few times. This sequence joins TRBV19 and TRBJ2-7; the D gene is possibly TRBD1 (6 bases). In germline, CDR1 is LNHDA, CDR2 SQIVND (reference sequence). Trimming shortened V by 6 bases and J by 0 bases, and 15 bases separated the two germline ends. This CDR3 has 15 residues. The CDR3 loop reads CASRGAQRSSYEQYF. In DNA form, the CDR3 reads TGTGCCAGTAGGGGGGCCCAACGCAGCTCCTACGAGCAGTACTTC.

In DNA form, the CDR3 reads TGCGCCAGCAGTCAATCCCCTCCCGGGACTAGCGGGAGGCAAGGCTTGGCGTACTTC. Amino acids: CASSQSPPGTSGRQGLAYF. V is TRBV23-1 and J is TRBJ2-5; 15 nucleotides match TRBD2. TRBV23-1 falls under the ORF class, with uncertain function. The CDR3 consists of 19 residues. V was pared by 0 bases and J by 13 bases, with 18 bases of the junction left unmatched.

The chain uses TRBV7-9 and TRBJ2-5; D is perhaps TRBD1 (5 bases). The CDR3 runs to 13 residues. Germline V gives CDR1 SEHNR, CDR2 FQNEAQ (reference sequence). The ends were cut back, 5 bases at V and 4 bases at J, with 11 bases in the middle. CDR3 nucleotides: TGTGCCAGCAGCCCAGGGATAGGAGAGACCCAGTACTTC. Translating gives CASSPGIGETQYF.

This clone was found once. The rearrangement joins TRBV28 to TRBJ2-5; 10 bases fit TRBD1. The CDR3 has 16 amino acids. Germline loops: CDR1 MDHEN, CDR2 SYDVKM. The junction had 9 bases not matched to a gene; V was cut back by 3 bases and J by 5 bases. The CDR3 sequence is CASSLGQGLMEETQYF. CDR3 DNA: TGTGCCAGCAGTTTGGGACAGGGGTTAATGGAGGAGACCCAGTACTTC.